This TCR beta chain appears in the sequencing data of a study of CD8 T cells in ankylosing spondylitis. Broader study findings: Before this, some motif variants had been reported in reactive arthritis synovial fluid and blood. A TCR beta motif made of fewer than ten highly homologous variants seemed typical of ankylosing spondylitis blood.

The germline CDR1 and CDR2 sequences are MNHEY and SVGAGI. The ends lost 0 bases at V and 10 bases at J; junction bases unmatched: 14. CDR3 length: 17 amino acids. Using quantitative 5'-RACE with molecular barcodes, the authors made TCR beta libraries. TCRdb re-called the 5' RACE reads through MiXCR, storing one row per CDR3 protein. The sample shows more than 400,000 distinct CDR3 sequences, 5.3% of them seen only once. Many counts were recorded for this clonotype. Antigen specificity is unknown. The TCR sequence derives from a male donor with ankylosing spondylitis. The specimen sequenced was blood, either unsorted or a sorted T cell fraction (not recorded which). This chain connects TRBV6-5 to TRBJ2-1; TRBD2 agrees at 8 bases. The CDR3 DNA sequence: TGTGCCAGCAGTTACTCGATTAGCGGGGACCGTCCGGAGGAGCAGTTCTTC. It specifies CASSYSISGDRPEEQFF.